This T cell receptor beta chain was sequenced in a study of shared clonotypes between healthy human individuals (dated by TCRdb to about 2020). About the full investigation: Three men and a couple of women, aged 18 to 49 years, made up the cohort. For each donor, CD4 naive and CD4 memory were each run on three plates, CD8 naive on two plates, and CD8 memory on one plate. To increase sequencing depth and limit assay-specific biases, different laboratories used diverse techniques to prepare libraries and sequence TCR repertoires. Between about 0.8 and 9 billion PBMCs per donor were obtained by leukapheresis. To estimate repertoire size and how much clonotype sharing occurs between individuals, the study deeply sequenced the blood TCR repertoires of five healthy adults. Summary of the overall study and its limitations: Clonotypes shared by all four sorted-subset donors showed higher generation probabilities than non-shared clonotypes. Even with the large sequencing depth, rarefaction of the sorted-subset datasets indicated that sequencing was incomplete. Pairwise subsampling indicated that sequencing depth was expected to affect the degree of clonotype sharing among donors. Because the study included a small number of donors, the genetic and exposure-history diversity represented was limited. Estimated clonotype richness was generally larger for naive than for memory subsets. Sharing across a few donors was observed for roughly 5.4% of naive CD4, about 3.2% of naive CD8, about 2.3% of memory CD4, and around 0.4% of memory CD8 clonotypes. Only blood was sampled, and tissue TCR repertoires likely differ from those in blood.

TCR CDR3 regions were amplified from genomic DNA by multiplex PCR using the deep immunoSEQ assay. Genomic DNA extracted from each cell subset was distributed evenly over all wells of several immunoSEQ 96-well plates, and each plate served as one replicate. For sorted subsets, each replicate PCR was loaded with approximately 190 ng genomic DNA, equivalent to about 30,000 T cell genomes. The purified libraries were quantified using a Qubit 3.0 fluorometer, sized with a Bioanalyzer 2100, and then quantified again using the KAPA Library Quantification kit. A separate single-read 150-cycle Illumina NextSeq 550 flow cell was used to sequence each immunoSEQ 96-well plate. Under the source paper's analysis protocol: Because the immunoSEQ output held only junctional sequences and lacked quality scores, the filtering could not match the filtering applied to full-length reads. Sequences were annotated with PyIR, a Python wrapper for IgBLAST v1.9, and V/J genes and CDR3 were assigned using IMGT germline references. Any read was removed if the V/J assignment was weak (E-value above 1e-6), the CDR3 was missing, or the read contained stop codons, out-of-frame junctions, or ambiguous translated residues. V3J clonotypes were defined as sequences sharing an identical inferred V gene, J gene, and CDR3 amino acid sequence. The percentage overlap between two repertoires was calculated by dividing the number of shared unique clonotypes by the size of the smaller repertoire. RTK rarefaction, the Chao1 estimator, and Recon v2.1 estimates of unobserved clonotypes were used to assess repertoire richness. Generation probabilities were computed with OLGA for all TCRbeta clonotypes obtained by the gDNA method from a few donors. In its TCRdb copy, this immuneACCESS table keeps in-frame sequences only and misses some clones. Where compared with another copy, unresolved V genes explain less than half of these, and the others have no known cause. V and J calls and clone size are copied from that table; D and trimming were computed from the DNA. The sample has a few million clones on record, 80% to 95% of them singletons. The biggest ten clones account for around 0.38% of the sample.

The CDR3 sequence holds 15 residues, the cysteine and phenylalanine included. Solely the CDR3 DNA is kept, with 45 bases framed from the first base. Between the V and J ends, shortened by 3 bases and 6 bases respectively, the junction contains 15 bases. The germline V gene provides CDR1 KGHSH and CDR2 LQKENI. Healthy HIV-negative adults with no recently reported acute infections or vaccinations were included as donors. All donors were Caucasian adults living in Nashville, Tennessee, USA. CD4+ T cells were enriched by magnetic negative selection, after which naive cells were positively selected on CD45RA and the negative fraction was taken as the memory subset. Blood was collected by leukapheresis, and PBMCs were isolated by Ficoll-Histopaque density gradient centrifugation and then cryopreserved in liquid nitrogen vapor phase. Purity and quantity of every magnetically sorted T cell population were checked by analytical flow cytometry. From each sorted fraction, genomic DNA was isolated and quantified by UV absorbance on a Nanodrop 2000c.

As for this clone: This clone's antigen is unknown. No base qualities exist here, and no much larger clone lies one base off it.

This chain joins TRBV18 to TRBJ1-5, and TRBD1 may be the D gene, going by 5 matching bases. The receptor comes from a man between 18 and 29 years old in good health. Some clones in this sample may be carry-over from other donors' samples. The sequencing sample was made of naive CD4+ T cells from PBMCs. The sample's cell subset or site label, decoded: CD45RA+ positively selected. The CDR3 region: CASSPQSGGIQPQHF. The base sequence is TGTGCCAGCTCACCCCAATCCGGGGGAATTCAGCCCCAGCATTTT.